This T cell receptor beta chain was identified in a study of OX40 agonist ivuxolimab in advanced cancers. Study-wide background: Administration of intravenous ivuxolimab to patients occurred every 2 weeks at 0.01 to 10 mg/kg.

Only a few counts were recorded for this clone. Profiling relied on immunoSEQ multiplex PCR, and the TCRdb table lists in-frame clones only, not all of them. The sample contains roughly 73,000 clones, around 90% of which appear only once. The clonotype was recovered from an adult with an advanced solid tumor such as melanoma, head and neck, liver or kidney cancer. The sequencing here drew on CD4+ or CD8+ T cells sorted from blood, taken in a trial of the OX40 agonist ivuxolimab.

As DNA, the CDR3 is TGTGCCAGCAGCTCCTACTTAGAAGATGAGCAGTTCTTC. As protein: CASSSYLEDEQFF. The chain combines TRBV7-2 with TRBJ2-1; D not certain. The germline V gene encodes CDR1 SGHTA and CDR2 FQGNSA. The CDR3 contains 13 residues. The V end was cut by 4 bases, the J end by 8 bases, with 12 bases between. Drawing the rest from reference TRBV7-2 and TRBJ2-1, the complete variable domain is GAGVSQSPSNKVTEKGKDVELRCDPISGHTALYWYRQSLGQGLEFLIYFQGNSAPDKSGLPSDRFSAERTGGSVSTLTIQRTQQEDSAVYLCASSSYLEDEQFFGPGTRLTVL.